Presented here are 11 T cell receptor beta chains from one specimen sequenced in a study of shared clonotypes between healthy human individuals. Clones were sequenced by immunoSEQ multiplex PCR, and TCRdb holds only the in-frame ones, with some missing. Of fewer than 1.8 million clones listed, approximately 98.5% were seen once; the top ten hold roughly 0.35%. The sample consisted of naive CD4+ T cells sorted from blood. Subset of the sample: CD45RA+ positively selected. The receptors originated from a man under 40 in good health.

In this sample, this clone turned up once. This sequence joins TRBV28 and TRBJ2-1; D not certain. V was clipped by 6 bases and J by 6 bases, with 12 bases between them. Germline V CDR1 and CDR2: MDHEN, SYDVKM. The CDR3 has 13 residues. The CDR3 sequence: CASSLVYFNEQFF. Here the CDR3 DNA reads TGTGCCAGCAGCCTAGTTTATTTCAATGAGCAGTTCTTC. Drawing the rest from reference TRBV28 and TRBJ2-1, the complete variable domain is DVKVTQSSRYLVKRTGEKVFLECVQDMDHENMFWYRQDPGLGLRLIYFSYDVKMKEKGDIPEGYSVSREKKERFSLILESASTNQTSMYLCASSLVYFNEQFFGPGTRLTVL.

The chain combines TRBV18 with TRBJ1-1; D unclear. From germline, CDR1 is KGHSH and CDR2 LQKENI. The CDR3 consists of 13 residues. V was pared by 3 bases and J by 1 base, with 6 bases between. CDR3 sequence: CASSPVPNTEAFF. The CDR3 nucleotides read TGTGCCAGCTCACCCGTCCCGAACACTGAAGCTTTCTTT.

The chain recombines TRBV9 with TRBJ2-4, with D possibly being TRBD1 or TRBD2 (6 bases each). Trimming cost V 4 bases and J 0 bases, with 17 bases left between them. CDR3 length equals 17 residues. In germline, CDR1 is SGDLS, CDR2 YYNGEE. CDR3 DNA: TGTGCCAGCAGCCAGGGGTTGGGAGGACTAGCCAAAAACATTCAGTACTTC. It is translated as CASSQGLGGLAKNIQYF.

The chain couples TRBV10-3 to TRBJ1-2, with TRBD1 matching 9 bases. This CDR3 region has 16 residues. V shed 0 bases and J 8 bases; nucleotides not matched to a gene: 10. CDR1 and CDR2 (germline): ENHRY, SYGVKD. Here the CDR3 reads CAISESLQGALPGYTF. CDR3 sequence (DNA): TGTGCCATCAGTGAGTCATTACAGGGGGCGCTACCCGGCTACACCTTC.

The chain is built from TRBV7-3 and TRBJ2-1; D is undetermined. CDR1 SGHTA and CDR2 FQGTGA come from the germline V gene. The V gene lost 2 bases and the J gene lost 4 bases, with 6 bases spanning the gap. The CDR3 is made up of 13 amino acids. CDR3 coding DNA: TGTGCCAGCAGCTTAGCACTGTACAATGAGCAGTTCTTC. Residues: CASSLALYNEQFF.

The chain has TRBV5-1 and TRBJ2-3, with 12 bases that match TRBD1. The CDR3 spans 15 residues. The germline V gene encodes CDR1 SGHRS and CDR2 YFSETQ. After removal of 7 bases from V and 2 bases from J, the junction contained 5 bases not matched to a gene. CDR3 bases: TGCGCCAGCGCAAAGGGACAGGGGGCCACAGATACGCAGTATTTT. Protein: CASAKGQGATDTQYF. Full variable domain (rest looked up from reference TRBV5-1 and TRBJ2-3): KAGVTQTPRYLIKTRGQQVTLSCSPISGHRSVSWYQQTPGQGLQFLFEYFSETQRNKGNFPGRFSGRQFSNSRSEMNVSTLELGDSALYLCASAKGQGATDTQYFGPGTRLTVL.

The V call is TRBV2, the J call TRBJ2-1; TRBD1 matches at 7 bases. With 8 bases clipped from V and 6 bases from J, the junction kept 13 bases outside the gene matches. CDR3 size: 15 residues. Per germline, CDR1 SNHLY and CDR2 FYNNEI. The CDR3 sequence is CASFLDRATPNEQFF. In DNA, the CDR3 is TGTGCCAGCTTCTTAGACAGGGCAACCCCCAATGAGCAGTTCTTC.

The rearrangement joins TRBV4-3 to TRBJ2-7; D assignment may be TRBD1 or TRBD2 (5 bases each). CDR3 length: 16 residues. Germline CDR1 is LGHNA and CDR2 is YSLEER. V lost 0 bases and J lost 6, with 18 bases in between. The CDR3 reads CASSQDIQGPLSEQYF. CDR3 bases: TGCGCCAGCAGCCAAGATATTCAGGGACCTCTTTCCGAGCAGTACTTC.

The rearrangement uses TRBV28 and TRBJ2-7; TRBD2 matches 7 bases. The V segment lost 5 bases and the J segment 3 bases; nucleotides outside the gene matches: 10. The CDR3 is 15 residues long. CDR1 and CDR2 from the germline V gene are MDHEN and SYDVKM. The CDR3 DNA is TGTGCCAGCAGTCCCCCCGTGGGAGGGCGCTACGAGCAGTACTTC. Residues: CASSPPVGGRYEQYF.

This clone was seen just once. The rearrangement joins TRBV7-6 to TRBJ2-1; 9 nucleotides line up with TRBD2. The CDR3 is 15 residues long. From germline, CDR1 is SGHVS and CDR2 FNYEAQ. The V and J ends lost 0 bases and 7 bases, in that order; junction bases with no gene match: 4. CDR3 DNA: TGTGCCAGCAGCTTAGCTGGGACTAGCCAAAATGAGCAGTTCTTC. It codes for CASSLAGTSQNEQFF.

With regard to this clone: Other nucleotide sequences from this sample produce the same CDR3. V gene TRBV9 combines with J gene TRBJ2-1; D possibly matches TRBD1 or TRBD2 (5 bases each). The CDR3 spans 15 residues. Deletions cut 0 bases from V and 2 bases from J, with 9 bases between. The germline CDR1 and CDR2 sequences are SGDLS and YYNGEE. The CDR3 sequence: CASSVEGDAYNEQFF. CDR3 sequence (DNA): TGTGCCAGCAGCGTAGAAGGGGACGCCTACAATGAGCAGTTCTTC.